A single sample gave rise to the 6 T cell receptor beta chains below, sequenced in a study of T cell changes during pregnancy in multiple sclerosis. Assay: immunoSEQ multiplex PCR; the TCRdb copy retains only in-frame clones and omits some. The data hold under 50,000 clones, with 85% to 95% observed a single time. The material was CD8+ T cells from peripheral blood mononuclear cells, obtained in the first trimester of pregnancy. All receptors come from a female donor with multiple sclerosis, enrolled in a pregnancy study.

A few counts support this clone. In DNA, the CDR3 is TGCAGTGCTTCAGTCAACACTGAAGCTTTCTTT. Amino acid sequence: CSASVNTEAFF. V and J are TRBV20-1 and TRBJ1-1; no firm D call. V was pared by 5 bases and J by 2 bases, with 6 bases between. Looked up from germline, CDR1 is DFQATT and CDR2 is SNEGSKA (reference sequence). This CDR3 region has 11 residues.

CDR3 protein: CASSPTTGGDYGYTF. The DNA for the CDR3 is TGTGCCAGCAGCCCAACGACAGGGGGAGACTATGGCTACACCTTC. The rearrangement joins TRBV13 to TRBJ1-2; 9 nucleotides match TRBD1. CDR1 PRHDT and CDR2 FYEKMQ come from the germline V gene (reference sequence). V shed 5 bases and J 3 bases; nucleotides not matched to a gene: 7. CDR3 length: 15 residues.

About this clone: One end of the junction is discordant with germline, which a read error may explain. This chain links TRBV6-5 with TRBJ1-1; D unresolved. The length of the CDR3 is 13 residues. CDR1 is MNHEY and CDR2 is SVGAGI in the germline V gene. This CDR3 is CASSLAGNTGAFF. CDR3 bases: TGTGCCAGCAGTTTGGCCGGGAACACTGGAGCTTTCTTT.

The genes are TRBV6-4 and TRBJ2-1, with 10 bases that match TRBD2. With 2 bases clipped from V and 5 bases from J, the junction kept 6 bases outside the gene matches. Germline values: CDR1 MRHNA, CDR2 SNTAGT. This CDR3 has 16 residues. The chain's CDR3 is CASSDQAGGGDNEQFF. CDR3 coding DNA: TGTGCCAGCAGTGACCAAGCGGGAGGGGGAGACAATGAGCAGTTCTTC.

The V call is TRBV5-4, the J call TRBJ2-7, with D uncertain. V dropped 1 base and J dropped 2 bases, with 10 bases sitting between them. Looked up from germline, CDR1 is SGHNT and CDR2 is YYREEE (reference sequence). The CDR3 covers 14 residues. CDR3 DNA sequence: TGTGCCAGCAGCTTGTATAATAGCCCCTACGAGCAGTACTTC. It yields the protein CASSLYNSPYEQYF.

The rearrangement joins TRBV5-1 to TRBJ2-1; 9 bases align to TRBD2. The CDR3 is 12 amino acids. V shed 2 bases and J 10 bases; nucleotides not matched to a gene: 1. Germline V lookup: CDR1 SGHRS, CDR2 YFSETQ. Written as DNA, the CDR3 is TGCGCCAGCAGCTTACTAGCGGGCGAGCAGTTCTTC. Protein product: CASSLLAGEQFF.